The 8 T cell receptor beta chains given below trace back to one sample, sequenced in a study of T cell responses to AZD1222 COVID-19 vaccine. The assay was immunoSEQ multiplex PCR, and TCRdb's table has in-frame clones only and misses some. The sample holds around 160,000 clones, approximately 78% seen once. This specimen consisted of peripheral blood, obtained on day 0 of MenACWY control vaccination. These TCRs come from an adult in good health.

This clone occurred a few times. The genes are TRBV5-6 and TRBJ2-5, with D perhaps matching TRBD1 (5 bases). CDR1 is SGHDT, CDR2 YYEEEE, per germline. The CDR3 contains 16 residues. V lost 2 bases and J lost 4, with 18 bases in between. CDR3 protein: CASSFRWGAGRETQYF. Written as DNA, the CDR3 is TGTGCCAGCAGCTTTCGGTGGGGCGCAGGTAGAGAGACCCAGTACTTC. The whole variable domain, filled in from reference TRBV5-6 and TRBJ2-5, reads DAGVTQSPTHLIKTRGQQVTLRCSPKSGHDTVSWYQQALGQGPQFIFQYYEEEERQRGNFPDRFSGHQFPNYSSELNVNALLLGDSALYLCASSFRWGAGRETQYFGPGTRLLVL.

The V gene is TRBV28, the J gene TRBJ1-6; the D gene is possibly TRBD1 (6 bases). CDR1 and CDR2 (germline): MDHEN, SYDVKM. The CDR3 runs 15 residues. V was trimmed by 7 bases and J by 7 bases, leaving 17 bases between them. The CDR3 DNA follows: TGTGCCAGCAACACTCCGGGACAACGGAATTCACCCCTCCACTTT. Its protein is CASNTPGQRNSPLHF. Drawing the rest from reference TRBV28 and TRBJ1-6, the complete variable domain is DVKVTQSSRYLVKRTGEKVFLECVQDMDHENMFWYRQDPGLGLRLIYFSYDVKMKEKGDIPEGYSVSREKKERFSLILESASTNQTSMYLCASNTPGQRNSPLHFGNGTRLTVT.

The V gene is TRBV3-1 (or the pseudogene TRBV3-2), the J gene TRBJ2-3; 15 bases agree with TRBD2. J lost 10 bases, V lost 4 bases, and 3 bases had no gene match. CDR3 length: 14 amino acids. Germline assignment: CDR1 LGHDT and CDR2 YNNKEL (reference sequence). The CDR3 DNA reads TGTGCCAGCAGCCGGACTAGCGGGGGGGCTCCGCAGTATTTT. Translation: CASSRTSGGAPQYF.

The V and J genes are TRBV6-5 and TRBJ1-5; D uncertain. The CDR3 runs 14 residues. The germline V and J ends were trimmed by 6 bases and 6 bases, with 15 bases remaining between them. Germline CDR1 and CDR2: MNHEY and SVGAGI. CDR3 region: CASREYSQPQPQHF. DNA for the CDR3: TGTGCCAGCAGGGAGTACAGCCAACCTCAGCCCCAGCATTTT.

In nucleotides, the CDR3 is TGTGCCAGCAGTGGACAGACAGGGAGGTATGGCTACACCTTC. Translation: CASSGQTGRYGYTF. The chain combines TRBV2 with TRBJ1-2; 7 nucleotides match TRBD1. The CDR3 has 14 amino acids. From germline, CDR1 is SNHLY and CDR2 FYNNEI. V shed 4 bases and J 5 bases; nucleotides not matched to a gene: 7.

V and J are TRBV15 and TRBJ2-1, with 8 bases lining up with TRBD1. In germline, CDR1 is LNHNV, CDR2 YYDKDF (reference sequence). With 8 bases clipped from V and 0 bases from J, the junction kept 12 bases outside the gene matches. The CDR3 sequence is 17 residues long. CDR3 bases: TGTGCCACCGGGCGGGACAGGTCATCAGGCTCCTACAATGAGCAGTTCTTC. It yields the protein CATGRDRSSGSYNEQFF.

The rearrangement joins TRBV30 to TRBJ1-4; D not resolved. CDR1 GTSNPN and CDR2 SVGIG come from the germline V gene (reference sequence). Deletions cut 0 bases from V and 8 bases from J, with 7 bases between. CDR3 length: 12 residues. DNA for the CDR3: TGTGCCTGGAGTGTTGTTTGGGAAAAACTGTTTTTT. Translation: CAWSVVWEKLFF.

The genes are TRBV2 and TRBJ2-1; tentatively, D is TRBD2 (6 bases). The CDR3 has 14 amino acids. The V end was cut by 0 bases, the J end by 7 bases, with 10 bases between. CDR1 and CDR2 from the germline V gene are SNHLY and FYNNEI. The CDR3 protein is CASSEAGTGNEQFF. CDR3 coding DNA: TGTGCCAGCAGTGAAGCCGGGACTGGTAATGAGCAGTTCTTC.